The 2 T cell receptor beta chains below come from one sample, sequenced in a study of blood T cell repertoires in COVID-19. Sequencing used immunoSEQ multiplex PCR; TCRdb keeps in-frame clones, though not all of them. The table shows some 66,000 clones, with approximately 91% occurring only once. Sequences were obtained from peripheral blood. These receptors originate from a human donor in a cohort sampled during active COVID-19.

The chain is built from TRBV5-1 and TRBJ2-7; the match to TRBD2 covers 8 bases. Germline trimming cut 6 bases from V and 2 bases from J; bases unmatched to any gene: 7. CDR3 length: 14 residues. Germline-derived CDR1 and CDR2 are SGHRS and YFSETQ. CDR3 amino acids: CASKSGGQPYEQYF. The CDR3 DNA is TGCGCCAGCAAGAGCGGGGGACAACCCTACGAGCAGTACTTC. The full variable domain, its missing parts supplied by reference TRBV5-1 and TRBJ2-7, is KAGVTQTPRYLIKTRGQQVTLSCSPISGHRSVSWYQQTPGQGLQFLFEYFSETQRNKGNFPGRFSGRQFSNSRSEMNVSTLELGDSALYLCASKSGGQPYEQYFGPGTRLTVT.

DNA for the CDR3: TGCGCCAGCAGCCGGACTAGCGGGAGCAGTGCAGATACGCAGTATTTT. Its translation: CASSRTSGSSADTQYF. The chain joins TRBV4-3 to TRBJ2-3; 13 bases agree with TRBD2. The length of the CDR3 is 16 residues. Germline trimming cut 4 bases from V and 4 bases from J; bases unmatched to any gene: 5. Germline V gives CDR1 LGHNA, CDR2 YSLEER.